These 5 T cell receptor beta chains came from one sample sequenced in a study of cytomegalovirus exposure and HLA in healthy donors. Primers for the PCR totalled 60 Vbeta and 13 Jbeta. Sequencing was performed with immunoSEQ multiplex PCR; in TCRdb, only in-frame clones are kept and a portion is missing. Here the sample spans about 100,000 clones, 73% being singletons. Specimen: PBMCs. Receptor source: a middle-aged man in good health and CMV-seronegative.

J is TRBJ1-2 and V is TRBV6-6; 8 bases align to TRBD1. CDR3 length equals 13 residues. Germline V gives CDR1 MNHNY, CDR2 SVGAGI (reference sequence). V shed 10 bases and J 0 bases; nucleotides not matched to a gene: 4. This CDR3 is CATEDRANYGYTF. CDR3 DNA: TGTGCCACCGAGGACAGGGCTAACTATGGCTACACCTTC.

The chain uses TRBV11-2 and TRBJ2-7; 15 nucleotides agree with TRBD2. CDR3 length: 17 amino acids. Germline V lookup: CDR1 SGHAT, CDR2 FQNNGV. Trimming cost V 1 base and J 4 bases; bases outside gene matches: 5. Here the CDR3 DNA reads TGTGCCAGCAGCTTAGCTGGGACTAGCGGGGGGTTATACGAGCAGTACTTC. Protein: CASSLAGTSGGLYEQYF. The full variable domain, rest sourced from reference TRBV11-2 and TRBJ2-7, is EAGVAQSPRYKIIEKRQSVAFWCNPISGHATLYWYQQILGQGPKLLIQFQNNGVVDDSQLPKDRFSAERLKGVDSTLKIQPAKLEDSAVYLCASSLAGTSGGLYEQYFGPGTRLTVT.

The CDR3 region is CASSDRGRTEAFF. In nucleotides, the CDR3 is TGTGCCAGCAGCGACAGGGGGCGGACTGAAGCTTTCTTT. V is TRBV25-1 and J is TRBJ1-1; 10 positions match TRBD1. The ends lost 6 bases at V and 5 bases at J; junction bases unmatched: 3. This CDR3 is built from 13 residues. Germline lookup yields CDR1 MGHDK and CDR2 SYGVNS.

The V gene is TRBV2, the J gene TRBJ2-5; D unclear. There are 12 residues in the CDR3. V was shortened by 6 bases and J by 5 bases, with 10 bases between the two germline ends. Germline CDR1 is SNHLY and CDR2 is FYNNEI. CDR3 nucleotides: TGTGCCAGCAGCCCCGAGAGGGAGACCCAGTACTTC. Protein: CASSPERETQYF. The whole variable domain, filled in from reference TRBV2 and TRBJ2-5, reads EPEVTQTPSHQVTQMGQEVILRCVPISNHLYFYWYRQILGQKVEFLVSFYNNEISEKSEIFDDQFSVERPDGSNFTLKIRSTKLEDSAMYFCASSPERETQYFGPGTRLLVL.

The rearrangement links TRBV6-4 to TRBJ2-3, with D maybe TRBD2 (7 bases). CDR3 length: 14 residues. The ends were cut back, 2 bases at V and 2 bases at J, with 8 bases in the middle. Germline CDR1 MRHNA, CDR2 SNTAGT. The CDR3 bases are TGTGCCAGCAGTGACGGGGGGGCCACAGATACGCAGTATTTT. Protein product: CASSDGGATDTQYF.